The present T cell receptor beta chain was sequenced within a study of identical twins. The CDR3 contains 17 residues. With V trimmed by 0 bases and J by 6 bases, 8 bases remained unmatched. CDR1 is LGHNA, CDR2 YSLEER, per germline. Each CDR3 protein gets one entry after TCRdb re-called the 5' RACE reads with MiXCR. The repertoire includes hundreds of thousands of distinct CDR3 sequences, roughly 6% of them detected once, and about 1.8% sits in the top ten. Only a few counts were recorded for this clonotype. This TCR was sampled from a man aged 18 to 30 in good health. The specimen sequenced was naive T cells sorted from blood. V usage is TRBV4-3 and J usage is TRBJ2-3; TRBD1 matches at 11 bases. The CDR3: CASSQDWTGGAGDTQYF. Here the CDR3 DNA reads TGCGCCAGCAGCCAAGACTGGACAGGGGGCGCGGGGGATACGCAGTATTTT.